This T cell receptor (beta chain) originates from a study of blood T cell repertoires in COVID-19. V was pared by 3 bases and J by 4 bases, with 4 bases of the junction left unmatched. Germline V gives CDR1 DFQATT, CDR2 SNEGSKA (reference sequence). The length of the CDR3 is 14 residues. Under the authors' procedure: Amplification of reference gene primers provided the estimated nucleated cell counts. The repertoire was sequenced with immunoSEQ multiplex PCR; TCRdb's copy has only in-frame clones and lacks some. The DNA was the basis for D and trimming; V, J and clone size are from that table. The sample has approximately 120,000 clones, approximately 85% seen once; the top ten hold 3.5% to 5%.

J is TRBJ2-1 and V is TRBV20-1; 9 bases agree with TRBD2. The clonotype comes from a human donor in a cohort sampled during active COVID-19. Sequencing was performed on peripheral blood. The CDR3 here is CSASSTSGYNEQFF. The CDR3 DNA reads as TGCAGTGCTAGTTCGACTAGCGGTTACAATGAGCAGTTCTTC.